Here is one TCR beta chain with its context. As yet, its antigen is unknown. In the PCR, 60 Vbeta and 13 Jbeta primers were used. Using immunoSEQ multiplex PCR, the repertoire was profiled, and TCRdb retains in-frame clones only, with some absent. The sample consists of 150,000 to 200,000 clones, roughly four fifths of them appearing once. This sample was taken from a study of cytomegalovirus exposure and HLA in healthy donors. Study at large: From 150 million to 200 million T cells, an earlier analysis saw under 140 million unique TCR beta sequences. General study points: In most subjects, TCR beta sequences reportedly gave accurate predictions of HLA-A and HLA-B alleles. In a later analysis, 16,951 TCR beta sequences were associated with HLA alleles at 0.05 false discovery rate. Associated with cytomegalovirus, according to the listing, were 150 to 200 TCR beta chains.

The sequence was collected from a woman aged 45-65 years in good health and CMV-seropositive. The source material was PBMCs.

CDR3 sequence reads: CASSFGGPGVEYF. The CDR3 DNA reads as TGTGCCAGCAGCTTCGGGGGGCCGGGGGTAGAGTATTTT. The chain combines TRBV5-6 with TRBJ2-3; maybe TRBD2 (7 bases). This CDR3 spans 13 amino acids. V lost 2 bases, J lost 13 bases, and 17 bases lay in between. In germline, CDR1 is SGHDT, CDR2 YYEEEE.